Below, 5 T cell receptor beta chains from the same sample are listed, as sequenced in a study of shared clonotypes between healthy human individuals. Selected positively for CCR7 and CD45RO-negative, naive CD8 cells excluded terminally differentiated effector memory CD45RA+ cells. The assay was immunoSEQ multiplex PCR, and TCRdb's table has in-frame clones only and misses some. The table records about 2 million clones, roughly 94% of them present only once. Specimen: naive CD8+ T cells sorted from blood. The receptors come from a man aged 18 to 35 in good health.

The genes are TRBV28 and TRBJ2-7, with a tentative D call TRBD2 (5 bases). Germline CDR1 MDHEN, CDR2 SYDVKM. V was cut by 6 bases and J by 2 bases, with 17 bases left in between. The CDR3 extends over 15 amino acids. This CDR3 reads CASSLSGLPTYEQYF. The CDR3 DNA reads TGTGCCAGCAGCTTGTCCGGACTTCCAACCTACGAGCAGTACTTC.

The rearrangement joins TRBV4-3 to TRBJ1-1, with 9 bases fitting TRBD1. V was clipped by 4 bases and J by 2 bases; unmatched bases: 5. CDR1 LGHNA and CDR2 YSLEER come from the germline V gene. The CDR3 spans 15 residues. CDR3 amino acids: CASSLWGQGNTEAFF. CDR3 bases: TGCGCCAGCAGCCTCTGGGGACAGGGCAACACTGAAGCTTTCTTT.

This chain connects TRBV11-2 to TRBJ2-1; 7 positions agree with TRBD2. The trim removed 1 base at V and 3 bases at J, leaving 6 bases unmatched. Germline-derived CDR1 and CDR2 are SGHAT and FQNNGV. The CDR3 length is 16 residues. The CDR3 spells CASSLVAGVLYNEQFF. In DNA form, the CDR3 reads TGTGCCAGCAGCTTAGTGGCGGGAGTTCTCTACAATGAGCAGTTCTTC.

In its sample, this clone was seen once. CDR3 in amino acids: CASSQTYEPTQYF. The CDR3 DNA reads TGTGCCAGCAGCCAAACCTACGAGCCGACCCAGTACTTC. V is TRBV7-9 and J is TRBJ2-5; D not certain. This CDR3 comprises 13 residues. V was pared by 5 bases and J by 7 bases, with 14 bases between. Germline V CDR1 and CDR2: SEHNR, FQNEAQ (reference sequence).

The chain employs TRBV4-1 and TRBJ2-1; TRBD2 matches 8 bases. In germline, CDR1 is MGHRA, CDR2 YSYEKL. The CDR3 consists of 16 residues. The V gene end was trimmed by 1 base and the J gene end by 6 bases; junction bases not matched to a gene: 8. CDR3 protein: CASSQASAGGPNEQFF. CDR3 in DNA: TGCGCCAGCAGCCAAGCATCGGCGGGGGGCCCCAATGAGCAGTTCTTC.